Sequencing of this TCR beta chain was carried out in a study of STAT5B mutations in CD4+ large granular lymphocyte leukemia. Findings of the study overall: Compared with healthy controls (2/35), patient top clones favored TRBV06 (8/27).

As to this clone: Its antigen is currently unknown.

Sequencing was at survey level. Clones were sequenced by immunoSEQ multiplex PCR, and TCRdb holds only the in-frame ones, with some missing. The data hold around 29,000 clones, with over 70% observed a single time. Germline CDR1 is SGDLS and CDR2 is YYNGEE. The V end was cut by 1 base, the J end by 3 bases, with 15 bases between. The CDR3 is 16 amino acids. The chain employs TRBV9 and TRBJ2-3, with D possibly matching TRBD2 (5 bases). This receptor was identified in a human donor in good health. The sequenced sample consisted of CD4+ T cells from blood buffy coats. The CDR3 nucleotides read TGTGCCAGCAGCGTACGGGGTACCGACACAACAGATACGCAGTATTTT. It is translated as CASSVRGTDTTDTQYF.